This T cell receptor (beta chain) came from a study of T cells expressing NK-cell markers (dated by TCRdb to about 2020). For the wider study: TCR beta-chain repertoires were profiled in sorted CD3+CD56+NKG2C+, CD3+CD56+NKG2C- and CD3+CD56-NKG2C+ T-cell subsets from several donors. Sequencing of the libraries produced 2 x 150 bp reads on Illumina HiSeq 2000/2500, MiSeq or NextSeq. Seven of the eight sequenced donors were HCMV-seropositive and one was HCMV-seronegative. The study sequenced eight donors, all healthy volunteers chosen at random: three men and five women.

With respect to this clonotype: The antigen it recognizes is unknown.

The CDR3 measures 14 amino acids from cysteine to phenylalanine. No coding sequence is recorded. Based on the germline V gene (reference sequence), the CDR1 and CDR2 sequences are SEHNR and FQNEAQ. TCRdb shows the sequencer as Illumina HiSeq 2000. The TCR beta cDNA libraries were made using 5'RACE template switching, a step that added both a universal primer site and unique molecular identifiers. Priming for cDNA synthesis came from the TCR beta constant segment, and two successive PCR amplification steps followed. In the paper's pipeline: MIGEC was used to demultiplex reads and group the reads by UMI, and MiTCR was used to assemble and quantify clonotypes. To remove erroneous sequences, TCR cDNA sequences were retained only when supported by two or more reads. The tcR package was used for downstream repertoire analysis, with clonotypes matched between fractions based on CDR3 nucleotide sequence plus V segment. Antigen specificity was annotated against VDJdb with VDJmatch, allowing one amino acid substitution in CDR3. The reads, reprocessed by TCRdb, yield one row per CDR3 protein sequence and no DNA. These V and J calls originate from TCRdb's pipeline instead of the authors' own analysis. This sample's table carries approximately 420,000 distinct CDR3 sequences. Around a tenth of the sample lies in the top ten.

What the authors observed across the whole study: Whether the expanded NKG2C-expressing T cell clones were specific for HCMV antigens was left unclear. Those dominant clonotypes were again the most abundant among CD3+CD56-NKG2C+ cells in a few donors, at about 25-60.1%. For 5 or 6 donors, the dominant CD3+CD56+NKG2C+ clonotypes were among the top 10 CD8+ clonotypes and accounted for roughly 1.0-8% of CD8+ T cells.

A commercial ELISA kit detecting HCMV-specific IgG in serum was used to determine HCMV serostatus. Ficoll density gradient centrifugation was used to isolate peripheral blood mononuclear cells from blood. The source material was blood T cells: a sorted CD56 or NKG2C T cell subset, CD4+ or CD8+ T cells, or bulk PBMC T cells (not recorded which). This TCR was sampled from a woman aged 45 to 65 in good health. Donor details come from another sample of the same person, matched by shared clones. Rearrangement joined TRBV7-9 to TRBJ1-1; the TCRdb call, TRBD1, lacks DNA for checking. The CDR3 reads CASTTKGRNTEAFF.